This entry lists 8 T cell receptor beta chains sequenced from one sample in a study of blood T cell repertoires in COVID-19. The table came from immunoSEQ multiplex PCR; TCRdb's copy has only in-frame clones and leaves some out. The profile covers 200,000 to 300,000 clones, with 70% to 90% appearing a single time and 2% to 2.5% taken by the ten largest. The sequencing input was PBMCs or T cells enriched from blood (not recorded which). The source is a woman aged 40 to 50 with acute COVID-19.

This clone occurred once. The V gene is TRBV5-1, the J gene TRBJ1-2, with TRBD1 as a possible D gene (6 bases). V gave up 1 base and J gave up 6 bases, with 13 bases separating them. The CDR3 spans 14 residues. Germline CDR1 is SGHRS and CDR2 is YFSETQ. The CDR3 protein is CASSLTQGRDGYTF. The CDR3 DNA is TGCGCCAGCAGCTTGACTCAGGGGAGAGATGGCTACACCTTC.

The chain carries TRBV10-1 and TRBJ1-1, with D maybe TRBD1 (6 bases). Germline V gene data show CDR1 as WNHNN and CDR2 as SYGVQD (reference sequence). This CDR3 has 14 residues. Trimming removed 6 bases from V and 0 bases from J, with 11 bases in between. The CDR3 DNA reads TGCGCCAGCAGGAGGACAGCCTTGAACACTGAAGCTTTCTTT. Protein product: CASRRTALNTEAFF.

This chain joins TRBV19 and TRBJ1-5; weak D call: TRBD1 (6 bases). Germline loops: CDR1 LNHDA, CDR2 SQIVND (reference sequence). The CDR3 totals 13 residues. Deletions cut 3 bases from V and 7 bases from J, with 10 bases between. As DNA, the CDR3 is TGTGCCAGTAGTATTGAGGGGGAGCAGCCCCAGCATTTT. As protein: CASSIEGEQPQHF.

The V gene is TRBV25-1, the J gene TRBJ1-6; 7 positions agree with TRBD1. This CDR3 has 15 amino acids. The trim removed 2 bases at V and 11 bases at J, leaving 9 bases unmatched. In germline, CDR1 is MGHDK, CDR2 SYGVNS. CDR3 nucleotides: TGTGCCAGCAGTGAACGGGGGACAGTCGGGGCACCCCTCCACTTT. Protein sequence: CASSERGTVGAPLHF.

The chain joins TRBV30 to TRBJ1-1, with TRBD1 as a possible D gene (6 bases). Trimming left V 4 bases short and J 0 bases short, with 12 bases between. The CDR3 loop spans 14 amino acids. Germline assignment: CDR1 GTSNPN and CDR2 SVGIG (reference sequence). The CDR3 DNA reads TGTGCCTGGAATCTGGGACACCTGAACACTGAAGCTTTCTTT. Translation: CAWNLGHLNTEAFF.

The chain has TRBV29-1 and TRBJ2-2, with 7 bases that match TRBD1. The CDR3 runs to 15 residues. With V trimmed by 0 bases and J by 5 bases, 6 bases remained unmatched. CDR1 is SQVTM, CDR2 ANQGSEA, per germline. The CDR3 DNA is TGCAGCGTTGAAGATCCCAGGGGGAGAACCGGGGAGCTGTTTTTT. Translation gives CSVEDPRGRTGELFF.

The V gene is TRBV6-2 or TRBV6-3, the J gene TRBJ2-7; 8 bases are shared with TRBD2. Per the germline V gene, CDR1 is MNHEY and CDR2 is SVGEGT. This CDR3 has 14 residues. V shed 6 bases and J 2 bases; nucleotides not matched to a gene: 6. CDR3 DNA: TGTGCCAGCAGCTCGGGAGGGTTCACCTACGAGCAGTACTTC. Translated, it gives CASSSGGFTYEQYF.

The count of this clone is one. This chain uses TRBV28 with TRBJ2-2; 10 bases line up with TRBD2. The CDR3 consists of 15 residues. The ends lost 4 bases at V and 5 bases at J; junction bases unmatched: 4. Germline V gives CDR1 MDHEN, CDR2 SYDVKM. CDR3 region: CASSSSGGGTGELFF. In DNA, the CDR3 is TGTGCCAGCAGTTCTAGCGGGGGTGGTACCGGGGAGCTGTTTTTT.